The rows below give T cell receptor beta chains drawn from one sample of a study of blood T cells in healthy people across ages. Each CDR3 protein gets one entry after TCRdb re-called the 5' RACE reads with MiXCR. The table lists hundreds of thousands of distinct CDR3 sequences, roughly 60% of them singletons. The sample taken for sequencing was blood. Receptors originate from a man aged 25 to 45 in good health. CDR3s include the opening cysteine and the closing phenylalanine or tryptophan. Fields, in order: clone size, J gene, D gene, V gene, CDR3 protein, CDR3 DNA. A D gene is named only where the DNA matches it firmly. Expanded clones are given a class, and other clones once, few, many or no size at all.

.	TRBJ2-7	.	TRBV6-6	CASTQPGPTGAHEQYF	TGTGCCAGCACCCAACCCGGTCCGACAGGAGCCCACGAGCAGTACTTC
.	TRBJ2-1	.	TRBV4-3	CAGSQVGRTNEQFF	TGCGCCGGCAGCCAAGTGGGCAGGACCAATGAGCAGTTCTTC
.	TRBJ2-1	TRBD1	TRBV6-6	CASSYSGTGNGNEQFF	TGTGCCAGCAGTTACTCGGGGACAGGGAATGGTAATGAGCAGTTCTTC
.	TRBJ2-1	TRBD2	TRBV6-2/TRBV6-3	CASSYSWAGGLNEQFF	TGTGCCAGCAGTTACTCTTGGGCGGGGGGGCTCAATGAGCAGTTCTTC
few	TRBJ1-6	TRBD1	TRBV9	CASSVGTDSSPLHF	TGTGCCAGCAGCGTTGGGACAGACTCTTCACCCCTCCACTTT
.	TRBJ2-7	TRBD2	TRBV18	CASSPASGGYEQYF	TGTGCCAGCTCACCGGCTAGCGGGGGATACGAGCAGTACTTC
.	TRBJ2-1	TRBD2	TRBV6-2/TRBV6-3	CASSYPGLAINEQFF	TGTGCCAGCAGTTACCCGGGACTAGCCATCAATGAGCAGTTCTTC
.	TRBJ2-1	.	TRBV12-3/TRBV12-4	CASSLAYGIEQFF	TGTGCCAGCAGTTTAGCGTACGGTATTGAGCAGTTCTTC
.	TRBJ1-2	.	TRBV3-1	CASSPSEGRRYGYTF	TGTGCCAGCAGCCCCTCCGAAGGGAGGCGGTATGGTTACACCTTC
.	TRBJ2-2	TRBD2	TRBV29-1	CSVFVAGGPGTGELFF	TGCAGCGTTTTTGTTGCGGGGGGGCCGGGCACCGGGGAGCTGTTTTTT
.	TRBJ2-7	TRBD2	TRBV12-3/TRBV12-4	CASSLSGGDNEQYF	TGTGCCAGCAGTTTAAGCGGGGGGGACAATGAGCAGTACTTC
.	TRBJ2-7	.	TRBV20-1	CSARSNTYEQYF	TGCAGTGCTAGGAGCAATACCTACGAGCAGTACTTC
.	TRBJ1-5	.	TRBV7-2	CAGSLDGELGQPQHF	TGTGCCGGCAGCTTAGACGGGGAGTTGGGACAGCCCCAGCATTTT
few	TRBJ2-7	TRBD2	TRBV6-2/TRBV6-3	CASRTWTSGGYEQYF	TGTGCCAGCAGAACTTGGACTAGCGGGGGCTACGAGCAGTACTTC
.	TRBJ2-5	.	TRBV29-1	CPPGVTQETQYF	TGCCCCCCGGGGGTAACCCAAGAGACCCAGTACTTC
.	TRBJ1-2	TRBD1	TRBV2	CASSEDTGAYGYTF	TGTGCCAGCAGCGAGGATACAGGGGCCTACGGCTACACCTTC
few	TRBJ2-3	TRBD1	TRBV7-9	CASSPDRGVTLDTQYF	TGTGCCAGCAGCCCCGACAGGGGAGTAACTCTAGATACGCAGTATTTT
.	TRBJ2-3	TRBD2	TRBV7-2	CASSLGGAGKDTQYF	TGTGCCAGCAGCTTAGGCGGAGCGGGAAAGGATACGCAGTATTTT
once	TRBJ2-7	.	TRBV13	CASSLGQPTYEQYF	TGTGCCAGCAGCTTAGGGCAGCCCACCTACGAGCAGTACTTC
once	TRBJ2-7	.	TRBV18	CASSPSSLAYEQYF	TGTGCCAGCTCACCGAGCAGTCTAGCCTATGAGCAGTACTTC
.	TRBJ2-1	.	TRBV11-1	CASSPDRPYNEQFF	TGTGCCAGCAGCCCCGACAGACCCTACAATGAGCAGTTCTTC
.	TRBJ2-5	.	TRBV6-2/TRBV6-3	CASSYVESRETQYF	TGTGCCAGCAGTTACGTGGAGAGTAGGGAGACCCAGTACTTC
few	TRBJ2-7	.	TRBV3-1	CASSQGGSREQYF	TGTGCCAGCAGCCAAGGTGGATCCCGCGAGCAGTACTTC
.	TRBJ2-1	.	TRBV5-1	CASSLAGAPQGDEQFF	TGCGCCAGCAGCTTGGCGGGGGCCCCCCAAGGGGATGAGCAGTTCTTC
.	TRBJ1-6	.	TRBV20-1	CSASEDPKFSPLHF	TGCAGTGCTAGCGAGGACCCAAAGTTCTCACCCCTCCACTTT
.	TRBJ2-1	TRBD2	TRBV10-3	CAISGTSGGTYNEQFF	TGTGCCATCAGTGGGACTAGCGGGGGGACCTACAATGAGCAGTTCTTC
.	TRBJ2-3	.	TRBV28	CASSFPRTAQRGESFSTDTQYF	TGTGCCAGCAGTTTTCCCCGCACGGCCCAACGGGGAGAGTCGTTTAGCACAGATACGCAGTATTTT
.	TRBJ2-1	.	TRBV6-6	CASSYPNPNEQFF	TGTGCCAGCAGTTACCCGAATCCTAATGAGCAGTTCTTC
.	TRBJ2-3	.	TRBV20-1	CSAIADTQYF	TGCAGTGCTATCGCAGATACGCAGTATTTT
.	TRBJ2-1	.	TRBV7-3	CASSSRGGIYEQFF	TGTGCCAGCAGCTCCCGTGGGGGAATCTATGAGCAGTTCTTC
.	TRBJ2-7	.	TRBV4-3	CASSPSADLTASVYEQYF	TGCGCCAGCAGCCCCTCCGCGGATCTGACGGCAAGCGTCTACGAGCAGTACTTC
.	TRBJ2-5	TRBD1	TRBV7-2	CASSLRTGRQETQYF	TGTGCCAGCAGCCTTCGGACAGGGCGCCAAGAGACCCAGTACTTC
once	TRBJ1-1	TRBD1	TRBV5-1	CASSLHDRGLYTEAFF	TGCGCCAGCAGCTTGCACGACAGGGGGCTATACACTGAAGCTTTCTTT
.	TRBJ2-7	TRBD2	TRBV18	CASSRGTSSSYEQYF	TGTGCCAGCTCGCGGGGGACTAGCTCCTCCTACGAGCAGTACTTC
few	TRBJ2-7	TRBD2	TRBV18	CASSPFERGTYEQYF	TGTGCCAGCTCACCATTCGAGCGGGGGACCTACGAGCAGTACTTC
.	TRBJ2-3	TRBD2	TRBV20-1	CSALAGPTDTQYF	TGCAGTGCTCTAGCGGGTCCCACAGATACGCAGTATTTT
.	TRBJ2-7	.	TRBV27	CASRRVASPGYEQYF	TGTGCCAGCAGGAGAGTGGCTAGCCCGGGCTACGAGCAGTACTTC
.	TRBJ2-5	.	TRBV29-1	CSVVNRWAQYF	TGCAGCGTTGTAAATCGGTGGGCCCAGTACTTC
.	TRBJ2-5	.	TRBV13	CASSGQPFRGANQETQYF	TGTGCCAGCAGCGGACAGCCATTCAGGGGAGCCAACCAAGAGACCCAGTACTTC
few	TRBJ2-1	TRBD2	TRBV12-3/TRBV12-4	CATGAGSSYNEQFF	TGTGCCACCGGAGCGGGGAGCTCCTACAATGAGCAGTTCTTC
.	TRBJ1-2	.	TRBV20-1	CSARGPISYGYTF	TGCAGTGCTAGAGGGCCGATCAGCTATGGCTACACCTTC
.	TRBJ2-7	.	TRBV4-1	CASSQVQGPYEQYF	TGCGCCAGCAGCCAAGTCCAGGGGCCCTACGAGCAGTACTTC
.	TRBJ1-1	.	TRBV20-1	CSASSGVSVTEAFF	TGCAGTGCTAGCTCCGGGGTGAGTGTCACTGAAGCTTTCTTT
once	TRBJ2-5	.	TRBV9	CASSVGPLRETQYF	TGTGCCAGCAGCGTAGGTCCCCTTCGGGAGACCCAGTACTTC
.	TRBJ2-6	.	TRBV25-1	CASSEFKGSGANVLTF	TGTGCCAGCAGTGAGTTTAAGGGGTCTGGGGCCAACGTCCTGACTTTC
.	TRBJ2-1	.	TRBV10-3	CAISESAGDNEQFF	TGTGCCATCAGTGAGTCGGCAGGGGACAATGAGCAGTTCTTC
few	TRBJ2-3	TRBD2	TRBV20-1	CSTPGTSGGEDTQYF	TGCAGTACACCCGGGACTAGCGGGGGGGAGGATACGCAGTATTTT
.	TRBJ2-4	.	TRBV7-2	CASSLGGLYLAKNIQYF	TGTGCCAGCAGCTTAGGGGGCCTCTATCTAGCCAAAAACATTCAGTACTTC
.	TRBJ1-1	.	TRBV2	CASGWSDTEAFF	TGTGCCAGCGGATGGAGTGACACTGAAGCTTTCTTT
once	TRBJ1-2	TRBD1	TRBV6-2/TRBV6-3	CASIQQGRGAYGYTF	TGTGCCAGCATCCAGCAGGGCAGGGGGGCCTATGGCTACACCTTC
.	TRBJ2-7	TRBD1	TRBV29-1	CSARPTGAYEQYF	TGCAGCGCCCGACCGACAGGGGCCTACGAGCAGTACTTC
.	TRBJ2-1	.	TRBV29-1	CSVVRGKGEQFF	TGCAGCGTTGTAAGAGGGAAGGGTGAGCAGTTCTTC
.	TRBJ2-1	TRBD2	TRBV29-1	CSVVLSIAGRGYEQFF	TGCAGCGTTGTACTATCCATAGCGGGGAGAGGCTACGAGCAGTTCTTC
.	TRBJ1-1	TRBD1	TRBV4-1	CASGQRTGGLNTEAFF	TGCGCCAGCGGTCAAAGGACAGGGGGATTGAACACTGAAGCTTTCTTT